The 30 T cell receptor beta chains reported below all come from one sample, sequenced in a study of blood T cell repertoires in COVID-19. Profiled with immunoSEQ multiplex PCR; TCRdb holds only in-frame clones, not every one. The sample contains around 50,000 clones, around 89% of which appear only once. The sequencing sample was made of peripheral blood. The receptors come from a human donor in a cohort sampled during active COVID-19.

The chain is built from TRBV5-5 and TRBJ1-6; no firm D call. Germline lookup yields CDR1 SGHKS and CDR2 YYEKEE (reference sequence). This CDR3 spans 14 amino acids. V shed 1 base and J shed 5 bases, with 7 bases lying between them. The DNA of the CDR3 is TGTGCCAGCAGCTTGTGGCGGGATAATTCACCCCTCCACTTT. Protein product: CASSLWRDNSPLHF.

V usage is TRBV12-3 or TRBV12-4 and J usage is TRBJ2-1; TRBD1 matches 7 bases. V trimming: 6 bases; J trimming: 12 bases; junction bases outside the gene matches: 11. This CDR3 has 13 residues. CDR3 in DNA: TGTGCCAGCAGGCCGGACAGGCCGGGTAGGCAGTTCTTC. Translating gives CASRPDRPGRQFF.

The V call is TRBV30, the J call TRBJ2-5, with 9 bases fitting TRBD2. Germline loops: CDR1 GTSNPN, CDR2 SVGIG (reference sequence). CDR3 length: 12 amino acids. With 5 bases clipped from V and 6 bases from J, the junction kept 4 bases outside the gene matches. The CDR3 sequence: CAWATSGKTQYF. As DNA, the CDR3 is TGTGCCTGGGCGACTAGCGGCAAGACCCAGTACTTC.

This clone appeared once. This chain connects TRBV4-2 to TRBJ2-7; no reliable D call. From germline, CDR1 is LGHNA and CDR2 YNFKEQ. The germline V and J ends were trimmed by 0 bases and 5 bases, with 5 bases remaining between them. This CDR3 is 12 amino acids long. The CDR3 sequence: CASSQDPDEQYF. The CDR3 DNA reads as TGTGCCAGCAGCCAAGATCCTGACGAGCAGTACTTC.

The V call is TRBV4-3, the J call TRBJ2-1; 8 bases agree with TRBD2. The J segment lost 4 bases and the V segment lost 0 bases, leaving 5 bases of the junction unmatched. There are 16 residues in the CDR3. CDR1 is LGHNA, CDR2 YSLEER, per germline. CDR3 DNA: TGCGCCAGCAGCCAAGATGTCCGGGGGGGATACAATGAGCAGTTCTTC. Residues: CASSQDVRGGYNEQFF.

The J gene is TRBJ2-1, the V gene TRBV7-2; D is undetermined. The CDR3 length is 13 residues. Germline V gene sequence: CDR1 SGHTA, CDR2 FQGNSA. V was trimmed by 3 bases and J by 6 bases, leaving 9 bases between them. The CDR3 region has the DNA TGTGCCAGCAGCTTGAACACCGTCAATGAGCAGTTCTTC. This translates into CASSLNTVNEQFF.

The chain is built from TRBV19 and TRBJ1-1, with no clear D. Looked up from germline, CDR1 is LNHDA and CDR2 is SQIVND (reference sequence). CDR3 length equals 13 residues. Trimming removed 5 bases from V and 0 bases from J, with 7 bases in between. CDR3 in amino acids: CASSGQMNTEAFF. CDR3 in DNA: TGTGCCAGTAGTGGGCAGATGAACACTGAAGCTTTCTTT.

Here the CDR3 reads CASSPRTGEGGYTF. CDR3 sequence (DNA): TGTGCCAGCAGTCCCCGGACAGGAGAGGGTGGCTACACCTTC. The V gene is TRBV27, the J gene TRBJ1-2, with TRBD1 identical over 7 bases. CDR3 length equals 14 residues. Germline lookup yields CDR1 MNHEY and CDR2 SMNVEV (reference sequence). V shed 5 bases and J 7 bases; nucleotides not matched to a gene: 10.

Turning to this clone: The junction departs from germline at one end; a sequencing error may be responsible. The V gene is TRBV5-1, the J gene TRBJ2-3; the D gene is possibly TRBD1 (6 bases). This CDR3 has 13 amino acids. CDR1 and CDR2 (germline): SGHRS, YFSETQ. CDR3 amino acids: CASRLDATGTQYF. Here the CDR3 DNA reads TGCGCCAGCAGACTGGACGCGACAGGTACGCAGTATTTT.

V gene TRBV4-3 combines with J gene TRBJ2-7, with 7 bases identical to TRBD1. The J segment lost 4 bases and the V segment lost 2 bases, leaving 5 bases of the junction unmatched. Germline V gene data show CDR1 as LGHNA and CDR2 as YSLEER. CDR3 length equals 14 residues. The CDR3 here is CASSQTDRAYEQYF. The CDR3 region has the DNA TGCGCCAGCAGCCAAACCGACAGGGCTTACGAGCAGTACTTC.

The CDR3 is CASSVGLNSGANVLTF. The DNA of the CDR3 is TGTGCCAGTAGTGTGGGACTCAACTCTGGGGCCAACGTCCTGACTTTC. The chain joins TRBV19 to TRBJ2-6; a possible D gene is TRBD2 (6 bases). This CDR3 is 16 amino acids long. The germline gives CDR1 LNHDA, CDR2 SQIVND (reference sequence). Trimming took 5 bases from V and 0 from J, leaving 11 bases between them.

This clone came up once. CDR3 nucleotide sequence: TGTGCCAGCAGCGTGGGCAGGCGGGTCTCAGAGACCCAGTACTTC. Translating gives CASSVGRRVSETQYF. The chain links TRBV5-8 to TRBJ2-5; D perhaps matches TRBD2 (5 bases). The CDR3 covers 15 residues. V dropped 4 bases and J dropped 4 bases, with 17 bases sitting between them. Germline loops: CDR1 SGHTS, CDR2 YDEGEE. Full variable domain (rest looked up from reference TRBV5-8 and TRBJ2-5): EAGVTQSPTHLIKTRGQQATLRCSPISGHTSVYWYQQALGLGLQFLLWYDEGEERNRGNFPPRFSGRQFPNYSSELNVNALELEDSALYLCASSVGRRVSETQYFGPGTRLLVL.

The chain links TRBV9 to TRBJ1-1; D remains ambiguous. V was shortened by 1 base and J by 2 bases, with 6 bases between the two germline ends. In germline, CDR1 is SGDLS, CDR2 YYNGEE. This CDR3 is built from 13 residues. This CDR3 reads CASSVTANTEAFF. CDR3 nucleotide sequence: TGTGCCAGCAGCGTAACAGCCAACACTGAAGCTTTCTTT.

This clone was detected once. CDR3 nucleotides: TGTGCCAGCAGCCTCGTGGTCAGAAACACTGAAGCTTTCTTT. It yields the protein CASSLVVRNTEAFF. The chain combines TRBV28 with TRBJ1-1; D is ambiguous. CDR1 and CDR2 from the germline V gene are MDHEN and SYDVKM. The CDR3 sequence is 14 residues long. Trimming removed 6 bases from V and 2 bases from J, with 13 bases in between.

The gene calls are TRBV6-5 and TRBJ1-1; the match to TRBD1 covers 8 bases. J was trimmed by 2 bases and V by 2 bases; bases with no gene match: 1. CDR1 is MNHEY and CDR2 is SVGAGI in the germline V gene. The CDR3 is made up of 14 amino acids. CDR3 region: CASSYGQGNTEAFF. CDR3 bases: TGTGCCAGCAGTTACGGACAGGGTAACACTGAAGCTTTCTTT.

This clone has only a few counts. V usage is TRBV7-2 and J usage is TRBJ2-5; 12 nucleotides line up with TRBD2. V trimming: 5 bases; J trimming: 0 bases; junction bases outside the gene matches: 13. This CDR3 comprises 19 residues. CDR1 and CDR2 (germline): SGHTA, FQGNSA. In DNA, the CDR3 is TGTGCCAGCAGCCTTTCGGGCCTGCTAGCGGGAGGGTACCAAGAGACCCAGTACTTC. Translating gives CASSLSGLLAGGYQETQYF.

V and J are TRBV6-5 and TRBJ1-5; 8 nucleotides line up with TRBD1. The length of the CDR3 is 15 residues. Looked up from germline, CDR1 is MNHEY and CDR2 is SVGAGI. The ends lost 7 bases at V and 0 bases at J; junction bases unmatched: 5. As DNA, the CDR3 is TGTGCCAGCAACAGGGGGGCGAATAGCAATCAGCCCCAGCATTTT. It specifies CASNRGANSNQPQHF.

The V gene is TRBV7-3, the J gene TRBJ2-1; D gene uncertain. Germline CDR1 reads SGHTA; CDR2 reads FQGTGA. The CDR3 sequence is 14 residues long. V dropped 2 bases and J dropped 7 bases, with 12 bases sitting between them. The CDR3 is CASSLHGGRNEQFF. CDR3 DNA sequence: TGTGCCAGCAGCTTACATGGCGGTAGGAATGAGCAGTTCTTC.

The J gene is TRBJ2-3, the V gene TRBV20-1; 14 nucleotides align to TRBD2. V dropped 3 bases and J dropped 1; count of bases not matched to a gene: 9. The CDR3 totals 18 residues. Germline V lookup: CDR1 DFQATT, CDR2 SNEGSKA (reference sequence). DNA of the CDR3: TGCAGTGCTAGTGGGGAACGACTAGCGGGAGGGGGCACAGATACGCAGTATTTT. Protein sequence: CSASGERLAGGGTDTQYF.

The CDR3 sequence is CASSAPGVAPSYEQYF. For the CDR3, the DNA is TGTGCCAGCAGCGCCCCCGGGGTAGCACCCTCCTACGAGCAGTACTTC. The chain is built from TRBV11-2 and TRBJ2-7; perhaps TRBD2 as D (5 bases). The CDR3 spans 16 residues. The ends were cut back, 5 bases at V and 0 bases at J, with 17 bases in the middle. In germline, CDR1 is SGHAT, CDR2 FQNNGV.

There are a few counts of this clone. This chain uses TRBV3-1 (or the pseudogene TRBV3-2) with TRBJ2-2, with D possibly being TRBD2 (7 bases). The CDR3 runs 16 residues. Germline V gene sequence: CDR1 LGHDT, CDR2 YNNKEL (reference sequence). V dropped 4 bases and J dropped 1 base, with 13 bases sitting between them. The CDR3 here is CASSREAGQNTGELFF. In DNA, the CDR3 is TGTGCCAGCAGCCGAGAAGCGGGACAGAACACCGGGGAGCTGTTTTTT.

The chain is built from TRBV19 and TRBJ1-1; weak D call: TRBD1 (5 bases). The CDR3 spans 16 residues. CDR1 is LNHDA, CDR2 SQIVND, per germline (reference sequence). Trimming stripped 4 bases from V and 9 bases from J, with 24 bases between. The chain's CDR3 is CASSKSPRAGNLQAFF. The CDR3 DNA sequence: TGTGCCAGTAGTAAATCCCCCCGAGCAGGGAATCTCCAAGCTTTCTTT.

The genes are TRBV7-2 and TRBJ2-5; D remains unclear. The CDR3 runs to 13 residues. The V and J ends lost 4 bases and 5 bases respectively, with 11 bases between them. Germline CDR1 and CDR2: SGHTA and FQGNSA. CDR3 protein: CASSSPPGETQYF. CDR3 DNA sequence: TGTGCCAGCAGCTCACCCCCAGGTGAGACCCAGTACTTC.

The CDR3 nucleotides are TGTGCCAGCAGTACACACGACAATCAGCCCCAGCATTTT. It encodes CASSTHDNQPQHF. The chain recombines TRBV9 with TRBJ1-5; D not certain. V was clipped by 5 bases and J by 3 bases, with 9 bases between them. Germline V CDR1 and CDR2: SGDLS, YYNGEE. The CDR3 covers 13 residues.

The V gene is TRBV24-1, the J gene TRBJ2-7, with 8 bases lining up with TRBD1. CDR1 is KGHDR, CDR2 SFDVKD, per germline. This CDR3 comprises 12 residues. Unmatched junction bases numbered 1, after V lost 1 base and J lost 9 bases. CDR3 coding DNA: TGTGCCACCAGTGATTTCGGGACAGGGCAGTACTTC. Its protein product is CATSDFGTGQYF.

The genes are TRBV5-5 and TRBJ2-2, with D tentatively TRBD1 (6 bases). Trimming stripped 4 bases from V and 2 bases from J, with 12 bases between. This CDR3 comprises 15 residues. Germline lookup yields CDR1 SGHKS and CDR2 YYEKEE (reference sequence). In nucleotides, the CDR3 is TGTGCCAGCAGCCTTCGGACAGCAAACACCGGGGAGCTGTTTTTT. Amino acids: CASSLRTANTGELFF.

The CDR3 sequence: CASSYPSGTGLNTEAFF. Here the CDR3 DNA reads TGTGCCAGCAGCTATCCCTCCGGGACAGGGCTGAACACTGAAGCTTTCTTT. The chain couples TRBV5-6 to TRBJ1-1; TRBD1 matches 9 bases. The CDR3 contains 17 residues. The germline gives CDR1 SGHDT, CDR2 YYEEEE. After removal of 3 bases from V and 0 bases from J, the junction contained 9 bases not matched to a gene.

The chain has TRBV19 and TRBJ1-1; 10 nucleotides align to TRBD1. After removal of 7 bases from V and 0 bases from J, the junction contained 5 bases not matched to a gene. CDR1 is LNHDA, CDR2 SQIVND, per germline (reference sequence). The CDR3 has 15 residues. This CDR3 is CASNGQGGMNTEAFF. The DNA for the CDR3 is TGTGCCAGTAACGGACAGGGGGGGATGAACACTGAAGCTTTCTTT.

This clone came up once. Here the CDR3 DNA reads TGTGCCAGCAGCCCGCTATTTAGCTCCTACAATGAGCAGTTCTTC. It encodes CASSPLFSSYNEQFF. The chain is built from TRBV3-1 (or the pseudogene TRBV3-2) and TRBJ2-1, with D unresolved. The CDR3 consists of 15 residues. Germline V gives CDR1 LGHDT, CDR2 YNNKEL (reference sequence). V shed 4 bases and J shed 0 bases, with 10 bases lying between them.

The DNA for the CDR3 is TGTGCCAGCAGCTCACAGGGGTTGAGGAGCACAGATACGCAGTATTTT. This translates into CASSSQGLRSTDTQYF. The chain uses TRBV7-9 and TRBJ2-3; 7 bases match TRBD1. The CDR3 covers 16 residues. Unmatched junction bases numbered 7, after V lost 4 bases and J lost 0 bases. Germline assignment: CDR1 SEHNR and CDR2 FQNEAQ (reference sequence).